The clone carrying this T cell receptor (beta chain) appeared a few times. The antigen is unknown. This entry belongs to a study of T cell repertoires in cytomegalovirus infection. Study information: Recently described HLA-C-restricted plus well-studied HLA-B-restricted CMV epitopes were used.

Trimming cost V 0 bases and J 3 bases; bases outside gene matches: 10. Germline V gene sequence: CDR1 SGHNT, CDR2 YYREEE (reference sequence). The CDR3 covers 19 residues. TCRdb reanalysed the reads using MiXCR and keeps one entry per CDR3 protein. The repertoire includes hundreds of thousands of distinct CDR3 sequences, roughly 29% of them detected once, and around 18% sits in the top ten. Sequences were derived from cultured PBMCs, sampled from culture after CMV antigen stimulation. The chain recombines TRBV5-4 with TRBJ2-7; TRBD2 matches at 15 bases. The sequence was obtained from a human donor in good health (CMV status not recorded). Some clones in this sample may be carry-over from other donors' samples. Here the CDR3 reads CASSLAFPGLAGGVYEQYF. The CDR3, as DNA: TGTGCCAGCAGCTTGGCCTTCCCGGGACTAGCGGGGGGCGTCTACGAGCAGTACTTC.